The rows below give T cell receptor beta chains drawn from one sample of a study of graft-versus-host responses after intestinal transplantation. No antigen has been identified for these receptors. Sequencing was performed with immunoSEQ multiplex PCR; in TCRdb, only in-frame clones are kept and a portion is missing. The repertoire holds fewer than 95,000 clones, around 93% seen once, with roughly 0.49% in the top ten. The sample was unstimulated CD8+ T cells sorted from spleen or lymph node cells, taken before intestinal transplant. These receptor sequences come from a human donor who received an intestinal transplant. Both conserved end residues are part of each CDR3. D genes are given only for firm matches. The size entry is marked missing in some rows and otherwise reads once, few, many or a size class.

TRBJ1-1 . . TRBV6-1 TGTGCCAGCGGATCAGGGAACACTGAAGCTTTCTTT CASGSGNTEAFF
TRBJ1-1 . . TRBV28 TGTGCCAGCAGTTTCTTAGGGGAGGGAACTGAAGCTTTCTTT CASSFLGEGTEAFF
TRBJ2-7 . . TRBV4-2 TGTGCCAGCAGCCAAGATCTCTACTACGAGCAGTACTTC CASSQDLYYEQYF
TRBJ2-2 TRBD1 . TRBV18 TGTGCCAGCTCACCACCGCGAGACAGGGGTAAAACCGGGGAGCTGTTTTTT CASSPPRDRGKTGELFF
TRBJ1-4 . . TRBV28 TGTGCCAGCAAGGAAACGGGGGGCGCCGATGAAAAACTGTTTTTT CASKETGGADEKLFF
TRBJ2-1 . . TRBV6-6 TGTGCCAGCAGACCCCAGGGGTTAGGGTACAATGAGCAGTTCTTC CASRPQGLGYNEQFF
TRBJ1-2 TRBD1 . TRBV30 TGTGCCTGGAGGGACAGGGGGACTGCCTATGGCTACACCTTC CAWRDRGTAYGYTF
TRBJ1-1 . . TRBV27 TGTGCCAGCAGTTTACAAGCGAACACTGAAGCTTTCTTT CASSLQANTEAFF
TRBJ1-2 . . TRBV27 TGTGCCAGCAGTCCAACCAGGGGATTCTATGGCTACACCTTC CASSPTRGFYGYTF
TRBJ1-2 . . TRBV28 TGTGCCAGCAGTTTTAGGGGAGGCTATGGCTACACCTTC CASSFRGGYGYTF
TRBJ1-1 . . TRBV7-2 TGTGCCAGCAGCCCCCCGTCCACTGAAGCTTTCTTT CASSPPSTEAFF
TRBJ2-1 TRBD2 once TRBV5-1 TGCGCCAGCAGCTTGGGACTAGCGGTTGACAATGAGCAGTTCTTC CASSLGLAVDNEQFF
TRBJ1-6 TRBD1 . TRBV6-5 TGTGCCAGCAGTTATCAGGGGGCAAATTCACCCCTCCACTTT CASSYQGANSPLHF
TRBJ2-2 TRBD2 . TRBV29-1 TGCAGCGTCCTCGGGGGGGGTCCGAACACCGGGGAGCTGTTTTTT CSVLGGGPNTGELFF
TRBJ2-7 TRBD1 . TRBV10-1 TGCGCCAGCACCCGGGACAGGGTGATCTCCTACGAGCAGTACTTC CASTRDRVISYEQYF
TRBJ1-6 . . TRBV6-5 TGTGCCAGCTCGGGGTCGAGCTCCTATAATTCACCCCTCCACTTT CASSGSSSYNSPLHF
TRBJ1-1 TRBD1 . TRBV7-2 TGTGCCAGCAGCCCCGACAGGGCCCGGCTCTACACTGAAGCTTTCTTT CASSPDRARLYTEAFF
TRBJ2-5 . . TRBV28 TGTGCCAGCAGACCTAGGGTCCACAGGGAAGGGGCCGAGACCCAGTACTTC CASRPRVHREGAETQYF
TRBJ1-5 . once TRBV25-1 TGTGCCAGCAGTGATTCTAATGTCGGCAATCAGCCCCAGCATTTT CASSDSNVGNQPQHF
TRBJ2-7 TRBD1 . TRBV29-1 TGCAGCGTTGAAGACCCCAGGGGGATCGACGAGCAGTACTTC CSVEDPRGIDEQYF
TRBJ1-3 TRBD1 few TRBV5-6 TGTGCCAGCAGCTTGGGGGACAGCTCTGGAAACACCATATATTTT CASSLGDSSGNTIYF
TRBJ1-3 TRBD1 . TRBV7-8 TGTGCCAGCAGCTTAGTTGGGACAGGCCAATCTGGAAACACCATATATTTT CASSLVGTGQSGNTIYF
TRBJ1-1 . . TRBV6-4 TGTGCCAGCAGTGACTCTCGGACAAACTCACCGAACACTGAAGCTTTCTTT CASSDSRTNSPNTEAFF
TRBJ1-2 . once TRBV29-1 TGCAGCGTTGACGGGGAACTATATGGCTACACCTTC CSVDGELYGYTF
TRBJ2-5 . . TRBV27 TGTGCCAGCAGTTCCCAGGGTTATCAAGAGACCCAGTACTTC CASSSQGYQETQYF
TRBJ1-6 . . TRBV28 TGTGCCAGCAGCCTCAGGGGCTCGGATTCACCCCTCCACTTT CASSLRGSDSPLHF
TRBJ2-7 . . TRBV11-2 TGTGCCAGCTCGCACAATGGCTACGAGCAGTACTTC CASSHNGYEQYF
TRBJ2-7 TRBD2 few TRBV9 TGTGCCAGCAGCGTAAGCGGGGGCCCCTACGAGCAGTACTTC CASSVSGGPYEQYF
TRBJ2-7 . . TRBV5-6 TGTGCCAGCAGCTTGAGAGGATACGAGCAGTACTTC CASSLRGYEQYF
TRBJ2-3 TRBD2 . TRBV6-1 TGTGCCAGCACAGGACTAGCGGGAGGCCCAGATACGCAGTATTTT CASTGLAGGPDTQYF
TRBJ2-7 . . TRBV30 TGTGCCTGGAGTGCCTTCTACGGGAGCCACGAGCAGTACTTC CAWSAFYGSHEQYF
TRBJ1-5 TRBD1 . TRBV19 TGTGCCAGTAGTTGGACAGGTTTTGGCAATCAGCCCCAGCATTTT CASSWTGFGNQPQHF
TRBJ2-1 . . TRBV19 TGTGCCAGTAGCCGCGTTCCCCCAGGGACCTACAATGAGCAGTTCTTC CASSRVPPGTYNEQFF
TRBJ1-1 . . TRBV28 TGTGCCAGCGAACGCGGGGGGACTGAAGCTTTCTTT CASERGGTEAFF
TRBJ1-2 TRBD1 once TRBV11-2 TGTGCCAGCAGCTTACTGACAGGGACTAACTATGGCTACACCTTC CASSLLTGTNYGYTF
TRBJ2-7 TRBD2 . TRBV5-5 TGTGCCAGCATCGACTCAATGCGGGAGCCCGAGCAGTACTTC CASIDSMREPEQYF
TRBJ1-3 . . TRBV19 TGTGCCAGTTGGTCGCTGCCGGGCTCTGGAAACACCATATATTTT CASWSLPGSGNTIYF
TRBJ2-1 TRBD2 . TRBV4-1 TGCGCCAGCACCCTTAGCGGGAGGGCCCACGGTGAGCAGTTCTTC CASTLSGRAHGEQFF
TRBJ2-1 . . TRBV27 TGTGCCAGCAGTCTAGGGCCTAGCGCGAACAATGAGCAGTTCTTC CASSLGPSANNEQFF
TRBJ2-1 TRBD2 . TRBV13 TGTGCCAGCAGCTTAGGACTAGCGGGGGATTTTTTCTACAATGAGCAGTTCTTC CASSLGLAGDFFYNEQFF
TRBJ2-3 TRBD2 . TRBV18 TGTGCCAGCCGCCAAGTAGCGGGACCCACAGATACGCAGTATTTT CASRQVAGPTDTQYF
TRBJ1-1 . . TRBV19 TGTGCCAGTAGTTCCTCCCTGAACACTGAAGCTTTCTTT CASSSSLNTEAFF
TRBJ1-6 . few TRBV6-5 TGTGCCAGCAGTTACTCCCCCGATTCACCCCTCCACTTT CASSYSPDSPLHF
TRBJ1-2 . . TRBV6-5 TGTGCCAGCAGTTACTCGATAGGAGCAGGGGTGGAAGGCTACACCTTC CASSYSIGAGVEGYTF
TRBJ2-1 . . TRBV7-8 TGTGCCAGCAGCTCGTCCGGGAACTACTACAATGAGCAGTTCTTC CASSSSGNYYNEQFF